This T cell receptor (beta chain) comes out of a study of cytomegalovirus exposure and HLA in healthy donors. Findings of the study overall: Presence/absence comparisons presumed near-even sequencing depth among donors.

This clone was detected once. The antigen remains unidentified. Primers included in the PCR were 60 Vbeta and 13 Jbeta primers. Clones were read by immunoSEQ multiplex PCR, and TCRdb kept only the in-frame ones, dropping some. The table has 90,000 to 120,000 clones, around three quarters seen once. The study sampled nominally healthy donors, though unrecorded immune exposures were likely. Input material: PBMCs. This receptor was obtained from a man aged 25-45 years in good health and CMV-seronegative.

Here the CDR3 reads CASSEFRTSGYEQYF. The CDR3 DNA is TGTGCCAGCAGTGAATTTAGGACTAGCGGCTACGAGCAGTACTTC. This rearrangement joins TRBV2 to TRBJ2-7; TRBD2 agrees at 10 bases. Germline V gives CDR1 SNHLY, CDR2 FYNNEI. This CDR3 contains 15 residues. V lost 2 bases to trimming and J lost 3 bases; unmatched junction nucleotides: 4.